Included here is one T cell receptor beta chain sequence, with context. Its antigen is not known. This sample stems from a study of cytomegalovirus exposure and HLA in healthy donors. Across the whole study: Samples from HLA-typed donors yielded about 85 million unique TCRs in an early data release.

The study's findings and limits: DRB1 had the most TCR associations and HLA-C the fewest, a later analysis found, with rates varying by HLA locus.

The PCR contained 60 Vbeta and 13 Jbeta primers. Only in-frame clones appear in the TCRdb table, and some are missing; sequencing was by immunoSEQ multiplex PCR. The sample gives 120,000 to 150,000 clones, over 60% of which show up once; approximately 1.6% is in the top ten. Sequencing used PBMCs. This receptor was taken from a woman younger than 35 in good health and CMV-seronegative.

The CDR3 is CASSITSGNTDTQYF. The CDR3 bases are TGTGCCAGTAGTATAACTAGCGGGAACACAGATACGCAGTATTTT. V is TRBV19 and J is TRBJ2-3, with 10 nucleotides matching TRBD2. The ends lost 2 bases at V and 2 bases at J; junction bases unmatched: 1. This CDR3 contains 15 residues. Germline CDR1 LNHDA, CDR2 SQIVND (reference sequence).